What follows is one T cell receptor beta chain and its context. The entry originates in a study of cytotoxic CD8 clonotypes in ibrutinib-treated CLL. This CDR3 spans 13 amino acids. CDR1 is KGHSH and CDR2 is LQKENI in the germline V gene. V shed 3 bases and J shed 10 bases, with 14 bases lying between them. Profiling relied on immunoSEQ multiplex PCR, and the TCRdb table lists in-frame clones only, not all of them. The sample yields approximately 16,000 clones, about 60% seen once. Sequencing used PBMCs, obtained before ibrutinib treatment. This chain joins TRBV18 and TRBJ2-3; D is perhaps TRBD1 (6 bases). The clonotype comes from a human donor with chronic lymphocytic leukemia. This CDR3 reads CASSPLSGDAQYF. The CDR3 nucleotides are TGTGCCAGCTCACCCCTCTCAGGGGATGCGCAGTATTTT.